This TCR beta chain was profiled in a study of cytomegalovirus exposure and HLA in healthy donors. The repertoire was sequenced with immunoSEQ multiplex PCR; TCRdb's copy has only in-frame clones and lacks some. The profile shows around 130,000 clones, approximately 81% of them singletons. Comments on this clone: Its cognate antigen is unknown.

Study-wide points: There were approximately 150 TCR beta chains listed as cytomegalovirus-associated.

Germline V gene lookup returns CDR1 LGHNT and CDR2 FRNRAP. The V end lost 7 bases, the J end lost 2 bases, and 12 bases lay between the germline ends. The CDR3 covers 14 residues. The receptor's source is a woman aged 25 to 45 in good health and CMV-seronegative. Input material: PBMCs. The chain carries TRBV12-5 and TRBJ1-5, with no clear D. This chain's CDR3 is CASVGPGGNQPQHF. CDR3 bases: TGTGCTAGTGTCGGTCCCGGGGGCAATCAGCCCCAGCATTTT.